This entry lists 7 T cell receptor beta chains sequenced from one sample in a study of T cell clones after liver transplantation. Assay: immunoSEQ multiplex PCR; the TCRdb copy retains only in-frame clones and omits some. Seen here are roughly 49,000 clones, approximately 71% observed once, and the top ten hold 8.5% to 10%. This specimen consisted of CD4+ T cells from blood, obtained approximately 54 months after liver transplant. Source of these receptors: a human patient who received a liver transplant. The T cells may partly be graft donor cells.

The rearrangement joins TRBV14 to TRBJ2-7; TRBD2 matches at 11 bases. V trimming: 5 bases; J trimming: 2 bases; junction bases outside the gene matches: 8. This CDR3 comprises 16 residues. The germline V gene encodes CDR1 SGHDN and CDR2 FVKESK. The chain's CDR3 is CASSSTSGGETYEQYF. The DNA of the CDR3 is TGTGCCAGCAGCTCCACTAGCGGGGGAGAAACCTACGAGCAGTACTTC. The full variable domain, in which reference TRBV14 and TRBJ2-7 provide the parts outside the CDR3, is EAGVTQFPSHSVIEKGQTVTLRCDPISGHDNLYWYRRVMGKEIKFLLHFVKESKQDESGMPNNRFLAERTGGTYSTLKVQPAELEDSGVYFCASSSTSGGETYEQYFGPGTRLTVT.

The chain employs TRBV7-9 and TRBJ2-1; 10 positions agree with TRBD1. The trim removed 5 bases at V and 0 bases at J, leaving 4 bases unmatched. CDR3 length: 16 residues. Germline V gene sequence: CDR1 SEHNR, CDR2 FQNEAQ (reference sequence). The CDR3 DNA is TGTGCCAGCAGCAGCTGGACAGGGGGCTCCTACAATGAGCAGTTCTTC. Amino acids: CASSSWTGGSYNEQFF.

The chain uses TRBV5-1 and TRBJ2-1, with 7 bases that match TRBD1. J was trimmed by 7 bases and V by 6 bases; bases with no gene match: 10. CDR3 length equals 14 residues. Germline V gene data show CDR1 as SGHRS and CDR2 as YFSETQ. The CDR3 DNA sequence: TGCGCCAGCAAGGACCATCCCAGGGGGAATGAGCAGTTCTTC. This gives the protein CASKDHPRGNEQFF.

The chain employs TRBV27 and TRBJ1-2; D remains unclear. The CDR3 totals 13 residues. Germline CDR1 reads MNHEY; CDR2 reads SMNVEV (reference sequence). The germline V and J ends were trimmed by 4 bases and 4 bases, with 10 bases remaining between them. In nucleotides, the CDR3 is TGTGCCAGCAGTTCGAAAGCCAGCTATGGCTACACCTTC. Translating gives CASSSKASYGYTF.

The chain employs TRBV2 and TRBJ1-2, with D hard to call. Germline values: CDR1 SNHLY, CDR2 FYNNEI. V was cut by 0 bases and J by 6 bases, with 11 bases left in between. The CDR3 covers 14 residues. The CDR3 is CASSEALRSHGYTF. The CDR3 coding sequence is TGTGCCAGCAGTGAAGCGCTTCGGTCTCATGGCTACACCTTC.

This chain's CDR3 is CASSEGTKPGRQFF. The CDR3 DNA sequence: TGTGCCAGCAGTGAAGGGACGAAACCGGGGAGGCAGTTCTTC. This chain links TRBV6-1 with TRBJ2-1, with TRBD2 as a possible D gene (5 bases). Germline V gene data show CDR1 as MNHNS and CDR2 as SASEGT. V shed 1 base and J shed 12 bases, with 16 bases lying between them. The CDR3 is 14 residues long.

This clone was observed a handful of times. The gene calls are TRBV7-9 and TRBJ1-2; 9 bases agree with TRBD1. V was pared by 5 bases and J by 2 bases, with 12 bases of the junction left unmatched. This CDR3 is 17 amino acids long. Germline V gene data show CDR1 as SEHNR and CDR2 as FQNEAQ (reference sequence). In nucleotides, the CDR3 is TGTGCCAGCAGCCATGCGGGGACAGGGTCCTTCAACTATGGCTACACCTTC. It encodes CASSHAGTGSFNYGYTF.